These 6 T cell receptor beta chains were sequenced from one sample in a study of shared clonotypes between healthy human individuals. Using immunoSEQ multiplex PCR, the repertoire was profiled, and TCRdb retains in-frame clones only, with some absent. The repertoire has 2 million to 2.5 million clones, approximately 96% of them found once; the top ten carry 0.1% to 0.15%. Sequencing was carried out using naive CD4+ T cells sorted from blood. Noted subset: CD45RA+ positively selected. These receptors all come from a man between 18 and 29 years old in good health.

The chain carries TRBV4-2 and TRBJ2-3; 7 bases line up with TRBD2. V shed 1 base, J shed 2 bases, and the junction held 6 bases outside the gene matches. Per germline, CDR1 LGHNA and CDR2 YNFKEQ. This CDR3 is 16 amino acids long. CDR3 protein: CASSQAGRGDTDTQYF. In DNA, the CDR3 is TGTGCCAGCAGCCAAGCAGGTCGGGGGGACACAGATACGCAGTATTTT.

V usage is TRBV7-2 and J usage is TRBJ2-7, with TRBD2 matching over 11 bases. V gave up 5 bases and J gave up 7 bases; unmatched junction bases: 13. The V gene's germline CDR1 is SGHTA and CDR2 FQGNSA. This CDR3 spans 16 amino acids. CDR3 protein: CASSTRTSGLTGEQYF. In nucleotides, the CDR3 is TGTGCCAGCAGCACCCGGACTAGCGGGTTGACGGGTGAGCAGTACTTC.

The chain employs TRBV4-2 and TRBJ2-1; 10 nucleotides line up with TRBD2. The germline gives CDR1 LGHNA, CDR2 YNFKEQ. J gave up 8 bases and V 3 bases, and 16 bases lay outside the gene matches. The CDR3 runs to 18 residues. CDR3 nucleotide sequence: TGTGCCAGCAGCCATGACCGCCTTAGCGGGGGGCTTTTGGATGAGCAGTTCTTC. This encodes CASSHDRLSGGLLDEQFF.

The sample holds a few counts of this clone. The rearrangement uses TRBV7-2 and TRBJ2-2, with D unclear. Trimming stripped 2 bases from V and 5 bases from J, with 3 bases between. The CDR3 loop spans 12 amino acids. Germline CDR1 reads SGHTA; CDR2 reads FQGNSA. Here the CDR3 DNA reads TGTGCCAGCAGCTTATGGACCGGGGAGCTGTTTTTT. This gives the protein CASSLWTGELFF.

Notes on this clone: Other DNA sequences in the same sample also yield this CDR3. V usage is TRBV18 and J usage is TRBJ2-1, with 10 bases identical to TRBD2. The V and J ends lost 3 bases and 2 bases, in that order; junction bases with no gene match: 1. CDR1 KGHSH and CDR2 LQKENI come from the germline V gene. The CDR3 totals 15 residues. Here the CDR3 DNA reads TGTGCCAGCTCACCTCTAGCGGGGGCCTACAATGAGCAGTTCTTC. Translating it yields CASSPLAGAYNEQFF.

The V and J genes are TRBV5-7 and TRBJ2-7; the D gene is possibly TRBD1 (5 bases). TRBV5-7 is placed among ORFs of uncertain function. The CDR3 is 15 residues long. Trimming took off 3 bases at V and 5 bases at J, with 18 bases between the two ends. CDR3: CASSSQGQGKNEQYF. The DNA for the CDR3 is TGTGCCAGCAGCTCCCAAGGGCAGGGAAAAAACGAGCAGTACTTC.